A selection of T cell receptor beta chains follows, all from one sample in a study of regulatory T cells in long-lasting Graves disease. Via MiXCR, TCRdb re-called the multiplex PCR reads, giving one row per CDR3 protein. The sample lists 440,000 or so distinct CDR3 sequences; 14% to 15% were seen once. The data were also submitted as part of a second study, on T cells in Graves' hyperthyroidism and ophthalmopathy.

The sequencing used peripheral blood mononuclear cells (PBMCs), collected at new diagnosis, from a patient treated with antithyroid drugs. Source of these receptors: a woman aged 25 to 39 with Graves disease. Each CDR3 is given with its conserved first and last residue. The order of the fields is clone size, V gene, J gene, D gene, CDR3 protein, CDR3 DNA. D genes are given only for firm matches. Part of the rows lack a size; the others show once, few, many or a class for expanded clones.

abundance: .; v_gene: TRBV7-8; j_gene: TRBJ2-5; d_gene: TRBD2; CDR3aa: CASSSGTSGRFRETQYF; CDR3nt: TGTGCCAGCTCCTCCGGGACTAGCGGGAGATTCCGAGAGACCCAGTACTTC
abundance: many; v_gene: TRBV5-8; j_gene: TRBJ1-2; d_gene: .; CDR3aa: CASSLAGMGYTF; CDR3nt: TGTGCCAGCAGCTTGGCGGGGATGGGCTACACCTTC
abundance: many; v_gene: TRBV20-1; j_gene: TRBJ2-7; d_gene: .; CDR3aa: CSASLQGVYEQYF; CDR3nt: TGCAGTGCTAGCCTACAGGGAGTATACGAGCAGTACTTC
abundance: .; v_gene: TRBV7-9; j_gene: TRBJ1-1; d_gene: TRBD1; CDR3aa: CASSFRDRSPEAFF; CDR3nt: TGTGCCAGCAGCTTCCGGGACAGGTCCCCTGAAGCTTTCTTT
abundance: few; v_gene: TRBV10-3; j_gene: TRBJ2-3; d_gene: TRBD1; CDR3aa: CAICESLGTALDTQYF; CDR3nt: TGTGCCATCTGTGAGTCGCTAGGGACAGCTCTCGATACGCAGTATTTT
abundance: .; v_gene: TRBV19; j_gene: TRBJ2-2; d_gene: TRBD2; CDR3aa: CASSRTSGSEGTGELFF; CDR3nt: TGTGCCAGTAGTAGGACTAGCGGGAGCGAGGGCACCGGGGAGCTGTTTTTT
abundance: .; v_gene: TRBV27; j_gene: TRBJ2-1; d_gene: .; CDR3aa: CASRRGRSYNEQFF; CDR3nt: TGTGCCAGCAGACGTGGCAGGAGCTACAATGAGCAGTTCTTC
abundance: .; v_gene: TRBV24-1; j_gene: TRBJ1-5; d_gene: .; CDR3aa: CATSDYGGPGQPQHF; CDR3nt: TGTGCCACCAGTGATTATGGGGGGCCAGGTCAGCCCCAGCATTTT
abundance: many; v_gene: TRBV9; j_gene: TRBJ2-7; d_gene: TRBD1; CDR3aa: CASSPSTGPPTYEQYF; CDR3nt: TGTGCCAGCAGCCCTTCGACAGGGCCACCTACCTACGAGCAGTACTTC
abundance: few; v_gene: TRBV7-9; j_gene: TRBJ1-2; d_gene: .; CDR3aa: CASALGAEPRYTF; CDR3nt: TGTGCCAGCGCCTTGGGGGCAGAACCCCGCTACACCTTC
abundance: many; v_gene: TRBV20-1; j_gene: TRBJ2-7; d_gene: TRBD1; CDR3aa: CSAITGQGYEQYF; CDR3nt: TGCAGTGCTATTACGGGACAGGGCTACGAGCAGTACTTC
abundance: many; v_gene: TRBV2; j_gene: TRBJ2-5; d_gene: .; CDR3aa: CASKIEGQGETQYF; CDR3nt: TGTGCCAGCAAGATAGAGGGCCAGGGGGAGACCCAGTACTTC
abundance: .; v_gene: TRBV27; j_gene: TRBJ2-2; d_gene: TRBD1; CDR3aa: CASGDRGSAGELFF; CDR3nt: TGTGCCAGCGGAGACAGGGGTAGCGCCGGGGAGCTGTTTTTT
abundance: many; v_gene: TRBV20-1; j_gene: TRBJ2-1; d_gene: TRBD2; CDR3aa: CSPTSGTLNEQFF; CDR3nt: TGCAGTCCGACTAGCGGGACGCTCAATGAGCAGTTCTTC
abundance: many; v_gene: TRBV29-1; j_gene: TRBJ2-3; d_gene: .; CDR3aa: CSVDWQATDTQYF; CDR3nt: TGCAGCGTTGATTGGCAGGCTACAGATACGCAGTATTTT
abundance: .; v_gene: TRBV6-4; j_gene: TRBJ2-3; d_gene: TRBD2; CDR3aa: CASSEVSGRHSSTDTQYF; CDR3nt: TGTGCCAGCAGTGAAGTGAGCGGGAGGCATTCTAGCACAGATACGCAGTATTTT
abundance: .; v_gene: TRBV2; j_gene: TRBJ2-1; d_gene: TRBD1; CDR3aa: CATLTGGSYNEQFF; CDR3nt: TGTGCCACCCTGACAGGGGGCTCCTACAATGAGCAGTTCTTC
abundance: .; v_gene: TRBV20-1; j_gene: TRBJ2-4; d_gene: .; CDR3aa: CSARSLHNIQYF; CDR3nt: TGCAGTGCTAGAAGTCTACATAACATTCAGTACTTC
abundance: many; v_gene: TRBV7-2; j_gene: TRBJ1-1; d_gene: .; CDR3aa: CASSHKRDTEAFF; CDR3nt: TGTGCCAGCAGCCACAAGAGGGACACTGAAGCTTTCTTT
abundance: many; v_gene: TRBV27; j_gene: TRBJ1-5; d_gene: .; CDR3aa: CASSPLNQPQHF; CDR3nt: TGTGCCAGCAGCCCGCTAAATCAGCCCCAGCATTTT
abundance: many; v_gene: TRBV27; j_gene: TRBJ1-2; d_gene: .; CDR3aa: CATALGLGYGYTF; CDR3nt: TGTGCCACCGCACTAGGACTCGGCTATGGCTACACCTTC
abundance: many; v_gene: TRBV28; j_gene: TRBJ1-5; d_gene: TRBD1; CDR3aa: CASSSFSGTGVNQPQHF; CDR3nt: TGTGCCAGCAGTTCATTTTCCGGGACAGGGGTCAATCAGCCCCAGCATTTT
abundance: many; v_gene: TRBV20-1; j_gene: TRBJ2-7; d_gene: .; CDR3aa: CSASSPIEQYF; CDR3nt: TGCAGTGCTAGTTCCCCCATCGAGCAGTACTTC
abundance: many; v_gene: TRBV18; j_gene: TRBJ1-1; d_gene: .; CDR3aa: CASSQGGPEAFF; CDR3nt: TGTGCCAGCTCACAGGGGGGCCCTGAAGCTTTCTTT
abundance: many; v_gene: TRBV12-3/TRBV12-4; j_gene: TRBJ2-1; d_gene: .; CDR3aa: CASTEVGNEQFF; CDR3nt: TGTGCCAGCACTGAAGTCGGCAATGAGCAGTTCTTC
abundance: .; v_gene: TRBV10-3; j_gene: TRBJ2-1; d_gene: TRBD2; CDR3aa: CAIGTSGRAGNEQFF; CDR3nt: TGTGCCATCGGAACTAGCGGGCGGGCGGGCAATGAGCAGTTCTTC
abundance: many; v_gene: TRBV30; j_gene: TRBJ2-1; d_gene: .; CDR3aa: CAWSFVNEQFF; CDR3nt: TGTGCCTGGAGTTTTGTGAATGAGCAGTTCTTC
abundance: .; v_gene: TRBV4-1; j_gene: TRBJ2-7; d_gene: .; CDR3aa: CASSPQGEVLVYEQYF; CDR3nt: TGCGCCAGCAGCCCTCAGGGGGAGGTCCTTGTGTACGAGCAGTACTTC
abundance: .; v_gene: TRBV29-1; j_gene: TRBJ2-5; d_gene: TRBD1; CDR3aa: CSVGQGAGGTQYF; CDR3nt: TGCAGCGTTGGACAGGGGGCCGGAGGGACCCAGTACTTC
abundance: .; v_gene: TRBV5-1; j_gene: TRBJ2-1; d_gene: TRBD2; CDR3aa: CASSSGLAGPNNEQFF; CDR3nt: TGCGCCAGCAGCTCTGGACTAGCGGGACCGAACAATGAGCAGTTCTTC
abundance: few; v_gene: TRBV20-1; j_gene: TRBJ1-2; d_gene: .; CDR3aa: CSARKDLSAGYTF; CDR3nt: TGCAGTGCTAGGAAGGACTTATCGGCTGGCTACACCTTC
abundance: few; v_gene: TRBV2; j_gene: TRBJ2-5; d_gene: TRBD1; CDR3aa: CATKRRQGQETQYF; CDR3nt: TGTGCCACCAAACGAAGACAGGGCCAAGAGACCCAGTACTTC
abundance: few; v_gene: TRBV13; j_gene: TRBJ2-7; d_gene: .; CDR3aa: CASSLGPGASYEQYF; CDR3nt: TGTGCCAGCAGCTTAGGCCCCGGGGCAAGCTACGAGCAGTACTTC
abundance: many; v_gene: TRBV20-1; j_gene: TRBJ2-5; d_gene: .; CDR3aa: CSASWLASETQYF; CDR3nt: TGCAGTGCTAGTTGGCTAGCTTCAGAGACCCAGTACTTC
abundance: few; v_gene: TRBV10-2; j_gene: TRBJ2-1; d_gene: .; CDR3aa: CASSGPNEQFF; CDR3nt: TGCGCCAGCAGCGGGCCCAATGAGCAGTTCTTC
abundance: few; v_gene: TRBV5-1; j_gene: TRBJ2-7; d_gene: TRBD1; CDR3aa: CAGSPAGQVGYEQYF; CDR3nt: TGCGCCGGCAGCCCGGCGGGACAGGTGGGCTACGAGCAGTACTTC
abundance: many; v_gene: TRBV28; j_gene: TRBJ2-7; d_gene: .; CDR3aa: CASSSWDRLVREQYF; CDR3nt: TGTGCCAGCAGTTCCTGGGACAGACTAGTTAGGGAGCAGTACTTC
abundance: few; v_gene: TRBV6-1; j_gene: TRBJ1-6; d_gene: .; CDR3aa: CASSEAYSNSPLHF; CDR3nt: TGTGCCAGCAGTGAAGCGTACAGCAATTCACCCCTCCACTTT
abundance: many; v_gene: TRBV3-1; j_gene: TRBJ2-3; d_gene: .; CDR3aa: CASSRGSGQYF; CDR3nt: TGTGCCAGCAGCCGTGGGAGCGGGCAGTATTTT
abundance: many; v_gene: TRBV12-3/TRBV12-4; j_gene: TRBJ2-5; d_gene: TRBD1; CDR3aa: CASSRDRGLETQYF; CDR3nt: TGTGCCAGCAGTCGGGACAGGGGGCTTGAGACCCAGTACTTC
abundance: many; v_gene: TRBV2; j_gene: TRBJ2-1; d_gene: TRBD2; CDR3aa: CASSEGLAGGNEQFF; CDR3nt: TGTGCCAGCAGCGAGGGACTAGCGGGAGGCAATGAGCAGTTCTTC